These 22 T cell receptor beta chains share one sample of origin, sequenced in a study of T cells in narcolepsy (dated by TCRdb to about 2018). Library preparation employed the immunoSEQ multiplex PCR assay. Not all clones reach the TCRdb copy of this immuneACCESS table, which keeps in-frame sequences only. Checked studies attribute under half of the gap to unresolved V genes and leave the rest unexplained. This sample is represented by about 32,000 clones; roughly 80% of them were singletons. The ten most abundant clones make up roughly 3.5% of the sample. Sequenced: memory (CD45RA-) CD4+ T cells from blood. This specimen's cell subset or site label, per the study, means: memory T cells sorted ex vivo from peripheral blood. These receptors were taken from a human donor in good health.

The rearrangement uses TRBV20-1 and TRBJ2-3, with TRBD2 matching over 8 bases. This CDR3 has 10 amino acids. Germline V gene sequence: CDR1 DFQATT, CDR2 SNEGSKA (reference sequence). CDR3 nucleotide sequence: TGCACGAGGGAGCGGGGGACGCAGTATTTT. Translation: CTRERGTQYF.

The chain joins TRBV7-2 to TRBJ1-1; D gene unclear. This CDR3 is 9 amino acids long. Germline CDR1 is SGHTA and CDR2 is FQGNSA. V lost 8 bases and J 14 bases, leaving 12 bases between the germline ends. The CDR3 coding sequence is TGTGCCAGCGGAGACCGGGCCTTCTTT. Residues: CASGDRAFF.

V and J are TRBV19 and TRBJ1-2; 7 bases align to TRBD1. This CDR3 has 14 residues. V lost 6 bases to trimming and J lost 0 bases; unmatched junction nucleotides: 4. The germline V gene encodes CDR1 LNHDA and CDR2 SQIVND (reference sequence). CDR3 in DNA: TGTGCCAGTAGGAGGGACAGTGCTAACTATGGCTACACCTTC. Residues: CASRRDSANYGYTF.

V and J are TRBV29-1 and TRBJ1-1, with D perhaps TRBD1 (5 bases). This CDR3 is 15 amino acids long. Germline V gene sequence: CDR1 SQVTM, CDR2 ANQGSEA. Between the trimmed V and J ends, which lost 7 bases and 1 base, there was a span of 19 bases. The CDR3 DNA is TGCAGCGCCCAGAAGAGGGGCACCTCGAACACTGAAGCTTTCTTT. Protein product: CSAQKRGTSNTEAFF. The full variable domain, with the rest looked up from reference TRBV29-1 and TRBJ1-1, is SAVISQKPSRDICQRGTSLTIQCQVDSQVTMMFWYRQQPGQSLTLIATANQGSEATYESGFVIDKFPISRPNLTFSTLTVSNMSPEDSSIYLCSAQKRGTSNTEAFFGQGTRLTVV.

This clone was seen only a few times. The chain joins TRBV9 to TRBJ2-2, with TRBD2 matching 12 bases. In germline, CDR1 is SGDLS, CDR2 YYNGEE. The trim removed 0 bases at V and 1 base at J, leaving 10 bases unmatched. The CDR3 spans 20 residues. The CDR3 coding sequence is TGTGCCAGCAGCGTAGCGCCTAGCGGGAGGGCCCGAGAGAACACCGGGGAGCTGTTTTTT. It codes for CASSVAPSGRARENTGELFF.

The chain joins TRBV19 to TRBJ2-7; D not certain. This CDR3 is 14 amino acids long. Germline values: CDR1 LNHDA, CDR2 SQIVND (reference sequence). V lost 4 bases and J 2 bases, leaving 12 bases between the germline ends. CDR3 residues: CASSKSRQAYEQYF. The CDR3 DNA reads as TGTGCCAGTAGTAAAAGCCGCCAGGCCTACGAGCAGTACTTC.

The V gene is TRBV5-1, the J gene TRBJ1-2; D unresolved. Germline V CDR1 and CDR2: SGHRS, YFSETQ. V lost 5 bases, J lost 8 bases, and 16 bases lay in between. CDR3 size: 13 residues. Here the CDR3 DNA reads TGCGCCAGCAGTCCCGAGGGCGCAGGCGGCTACACCTTC. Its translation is CASSPEGAGGYTF.

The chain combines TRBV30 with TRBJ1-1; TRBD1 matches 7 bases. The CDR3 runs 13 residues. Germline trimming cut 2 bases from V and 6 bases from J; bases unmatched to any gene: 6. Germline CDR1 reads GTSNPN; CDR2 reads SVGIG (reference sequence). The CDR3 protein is CAWSTIGTAEAFF. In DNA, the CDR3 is TGTGCCTGGAGTACGATCGGGACAGCTGAAGCTTTCTTT.

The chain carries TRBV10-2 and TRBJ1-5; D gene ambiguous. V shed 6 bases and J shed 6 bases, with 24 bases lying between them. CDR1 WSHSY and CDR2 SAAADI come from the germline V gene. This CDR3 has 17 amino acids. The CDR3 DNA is TGCGCCAGCAGGGAAAAAAGTCTAGGGCAGGTCGGTCAGCCCCAGCATTTT. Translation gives CASREKSLGQVGQPQHF.

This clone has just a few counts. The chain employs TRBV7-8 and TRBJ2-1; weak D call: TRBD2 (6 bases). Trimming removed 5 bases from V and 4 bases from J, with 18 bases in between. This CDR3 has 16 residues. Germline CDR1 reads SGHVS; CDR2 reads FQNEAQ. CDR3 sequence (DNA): TGTGCCAGCAGCCCCCTGCGGGGAGACAGATACAATGAGCAGTTCTTC. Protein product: CASSPLRGDRYNEQFF.

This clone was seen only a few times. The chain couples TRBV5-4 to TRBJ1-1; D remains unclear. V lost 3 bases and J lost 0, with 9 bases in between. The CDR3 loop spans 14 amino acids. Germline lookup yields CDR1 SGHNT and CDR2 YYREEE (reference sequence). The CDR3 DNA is TGTGCCAGCAGCTCAAGGGAAATGAACACTGAAGCTTTCTTT. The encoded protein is CASSSREMNTEAFF.

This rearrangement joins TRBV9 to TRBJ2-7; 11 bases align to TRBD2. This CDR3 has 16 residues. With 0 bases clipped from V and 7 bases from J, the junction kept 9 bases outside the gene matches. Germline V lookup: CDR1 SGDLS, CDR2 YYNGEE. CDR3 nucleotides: TGTGCCAGCAGCGTAGGAACGACTAGCGGGATGAGGGAGCAGTACTTC. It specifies CASSVGTTSGMREQYF.

CDR3 in DNA: TGTGCCAGCAGCAGCCCCGGAGGGGGAAAGACCCAGTACTTC. Translated: CASSSPGGGKTQYF. The chain couples TRBV7-9 to TRBJ2-5, with D tentatively TRBD1 or TRBD2 (6 bases each). CDR1 is SEHNR and CDR2 is FQNEAQ in the germline V gene (reference sequence). V was pared by 5 bases and J by 6 bases, with 16 bases between. The CDR3 spans 14 residues.

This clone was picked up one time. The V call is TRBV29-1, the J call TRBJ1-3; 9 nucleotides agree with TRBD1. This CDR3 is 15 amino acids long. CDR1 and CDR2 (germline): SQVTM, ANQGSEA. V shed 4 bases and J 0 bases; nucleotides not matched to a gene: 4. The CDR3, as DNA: TGCAGCGTTGGGGACAGGGCTTCCTCTGGAAACACCATATATTTT. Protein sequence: CSVGDRASSGNTIYF.

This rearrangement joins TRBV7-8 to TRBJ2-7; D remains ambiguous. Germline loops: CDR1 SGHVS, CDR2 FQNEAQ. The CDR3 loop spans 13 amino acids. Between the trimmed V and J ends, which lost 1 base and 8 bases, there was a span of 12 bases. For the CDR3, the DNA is TGTGCCAGCAGCTTAGTAGGTGGGCCCAAGCAGTACTTC. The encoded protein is CASSLVGGPKQYF.

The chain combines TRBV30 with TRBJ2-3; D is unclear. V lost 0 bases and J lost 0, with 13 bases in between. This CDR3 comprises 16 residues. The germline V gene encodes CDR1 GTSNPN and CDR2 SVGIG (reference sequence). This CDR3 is CAWSVLSGASTDTQYF. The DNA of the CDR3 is TGTGCCTGGAGTGTACTTTCCGGTGCTAGCACAGATACGCAGTATTTT.

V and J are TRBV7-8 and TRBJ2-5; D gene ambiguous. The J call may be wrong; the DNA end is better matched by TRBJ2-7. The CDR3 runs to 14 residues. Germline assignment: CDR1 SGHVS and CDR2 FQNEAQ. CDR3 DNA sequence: TGTGCCAGCAGCTTATTGGCTTCAAACTACGAGCAGTACTTC. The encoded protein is CASSLLASNYEQYF.

CDR3 bases: TGTGCCAGCAGGCCAGAGTCCGAGACCCAGTACTTC. Its translation is CASRPESETQYF. The gene calls are TRBV2 and TRBJ2-5, with no clear D. V lost 6 bases, J lost 5 bases, and 10 bases lay in between. Germline V gene data show CDR1 as SNHLY and CDR2 as FYNNEI. The CDR3 covers 12 residues.

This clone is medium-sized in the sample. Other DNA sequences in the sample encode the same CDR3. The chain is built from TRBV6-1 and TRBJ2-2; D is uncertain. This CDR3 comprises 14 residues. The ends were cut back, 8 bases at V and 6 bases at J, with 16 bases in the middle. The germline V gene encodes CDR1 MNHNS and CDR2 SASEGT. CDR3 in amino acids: CASRREAGAGELFF. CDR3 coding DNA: TGTGCCAGCCGTCGCGAGGCTGGGGCCGGGGAGCTGTTTTTT.

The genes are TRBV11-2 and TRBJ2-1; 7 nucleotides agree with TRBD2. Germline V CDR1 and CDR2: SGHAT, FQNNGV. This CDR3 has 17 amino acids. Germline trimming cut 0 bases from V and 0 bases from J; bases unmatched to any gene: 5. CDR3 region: CASSLDQRDPSYNEQFF. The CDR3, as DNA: TGTGCCAGCAGCTTAGATCAGCGGGACCCCTCCTACAATGAGCAGTTCTTC.

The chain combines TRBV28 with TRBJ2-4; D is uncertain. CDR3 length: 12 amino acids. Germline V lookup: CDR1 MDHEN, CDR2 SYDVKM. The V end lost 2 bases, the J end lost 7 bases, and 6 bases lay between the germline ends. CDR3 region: CASSLLSNIQYF. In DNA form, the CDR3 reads TGTGCCAGCAGTTTACTGTCGAACATTCAGTACTTC.

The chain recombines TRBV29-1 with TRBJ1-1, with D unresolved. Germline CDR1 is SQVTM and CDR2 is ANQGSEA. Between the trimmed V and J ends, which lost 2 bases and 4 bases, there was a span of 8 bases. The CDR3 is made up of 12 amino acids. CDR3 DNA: TGCAGCGTTGAAAGGGTGGGCACTGAAGCTTTCTTT. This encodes CSVERVGTEAFF.